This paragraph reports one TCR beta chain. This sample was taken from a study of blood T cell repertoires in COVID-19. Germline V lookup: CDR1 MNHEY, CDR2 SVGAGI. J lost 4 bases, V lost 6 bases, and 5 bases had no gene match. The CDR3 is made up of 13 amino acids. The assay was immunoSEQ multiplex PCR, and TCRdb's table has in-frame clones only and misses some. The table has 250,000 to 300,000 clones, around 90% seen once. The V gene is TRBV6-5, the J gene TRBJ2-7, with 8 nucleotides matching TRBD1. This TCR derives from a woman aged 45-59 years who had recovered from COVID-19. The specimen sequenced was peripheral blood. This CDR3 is CASSVYRGYEQYF. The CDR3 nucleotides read TGTGCCAGCAGCGTATACAGGGGGTACGAGCAGTACTTC.